This T cell receptor beta chain is drawn from a study of T cells after yellow fever vaccination. A remark on this clonotype: Its antigen is not known.

The junction had 4 bases not matched to a gene; V was cut back by 4 bases and J by 5 bases. CDR3 length: 13 residues. CDR1 and CDR2 (germline): SGHVS, FNYEAQ. Conversion of TCR transcripts into cDNA relied on 5'RACE template switching, which added a universal primer site and UMIs. TCRdb reprocessed the 5' RACE reads with MiXCR, giving one entry per CDR3 protein. The sample consists of a few hundred thousand distinct CDR3 sequences, about 7% of them appearing once. Study-level results: In post-booster samples, most primary-vaccination clones reappeared (approximately 96% CD4, 75% to 90% CD8).

The V gene is TRBV7-6, the J gene TRBJ2-7, with TRBD2 identical over 8 bases. This receptor was taken from a man aged 30 to 39 who received the YFV17D yellow fever vaccine. This sample comprised CD4+ T cells sorted from PBMCs, obtained 15 days after the yellow fever booster vaccination. Here the CDR3 reads CASSSGGGDEQYF. The DNA of the CDR3 is TGTGCCAGCAGCTCCGGGGGGGGCGACGAGCAGTACTTC.